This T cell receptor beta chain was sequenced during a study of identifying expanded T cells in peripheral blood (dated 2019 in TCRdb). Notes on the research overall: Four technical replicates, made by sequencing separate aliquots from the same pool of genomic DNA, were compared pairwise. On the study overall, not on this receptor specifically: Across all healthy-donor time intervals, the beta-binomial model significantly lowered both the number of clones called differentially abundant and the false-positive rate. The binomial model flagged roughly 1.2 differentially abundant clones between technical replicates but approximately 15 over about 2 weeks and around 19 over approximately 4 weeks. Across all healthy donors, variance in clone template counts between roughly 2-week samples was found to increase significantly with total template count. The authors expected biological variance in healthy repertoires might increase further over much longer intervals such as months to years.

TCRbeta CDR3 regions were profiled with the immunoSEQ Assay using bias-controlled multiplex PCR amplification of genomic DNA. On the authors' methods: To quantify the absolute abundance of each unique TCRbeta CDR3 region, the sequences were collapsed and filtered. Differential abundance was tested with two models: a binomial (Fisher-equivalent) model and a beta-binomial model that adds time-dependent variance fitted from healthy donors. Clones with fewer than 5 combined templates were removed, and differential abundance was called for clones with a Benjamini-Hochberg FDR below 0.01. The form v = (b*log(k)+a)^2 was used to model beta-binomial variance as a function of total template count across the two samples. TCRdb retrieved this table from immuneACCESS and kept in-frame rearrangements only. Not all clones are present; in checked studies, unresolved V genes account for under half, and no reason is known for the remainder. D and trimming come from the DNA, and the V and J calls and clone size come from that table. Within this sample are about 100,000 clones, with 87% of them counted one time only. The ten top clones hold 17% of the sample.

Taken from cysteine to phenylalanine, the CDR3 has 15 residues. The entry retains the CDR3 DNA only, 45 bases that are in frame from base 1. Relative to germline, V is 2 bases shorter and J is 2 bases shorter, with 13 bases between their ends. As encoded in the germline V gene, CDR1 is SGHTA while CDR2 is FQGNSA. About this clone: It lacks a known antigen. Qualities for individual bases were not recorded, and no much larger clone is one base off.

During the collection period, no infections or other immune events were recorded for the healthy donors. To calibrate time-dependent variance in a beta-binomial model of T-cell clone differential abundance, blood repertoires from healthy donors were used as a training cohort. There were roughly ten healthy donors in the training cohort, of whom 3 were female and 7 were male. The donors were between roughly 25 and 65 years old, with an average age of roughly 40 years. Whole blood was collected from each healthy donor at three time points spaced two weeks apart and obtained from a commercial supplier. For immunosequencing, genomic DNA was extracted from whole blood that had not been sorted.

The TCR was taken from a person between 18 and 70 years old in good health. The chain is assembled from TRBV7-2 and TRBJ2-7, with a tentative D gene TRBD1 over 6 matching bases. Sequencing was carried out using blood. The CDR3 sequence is CASSLSWGLAYEQYF. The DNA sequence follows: TGTGCCAGCAGCTTAAGCTGGGGGCTTGCCTACGAGCAGTACTTC. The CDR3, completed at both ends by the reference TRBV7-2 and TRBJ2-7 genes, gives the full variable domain GAGVSQSPSNKVTEKGKDVELRCDPISGHTALYWYRQSLGQGLEFLIYFQGNSAPDKSGLPSDRFSAERTGGSVSTLTIQRTQQEDSAVYLCASSLSWGLAYEQYFGPGTRLTVT.